This T cell receptor beta chain derives from a study of blood T cells in healthy people across ages. Study-wide points: A strong correlation was seen between TCR beta diversity and naive T cell percentage.

Alongside a J-beta primer mix, a sample-barcoded 5' primer served in a second PCR lasting about 7 to 12 cycles. Each CDR3 protein gets one entry after TCRdb re-called the 5' RACE reads with MiXCR. The repertoire consists of some 730,000 distinct CDR3 sequences, with 22% occurring once and the leading ten covering 22%. This CDR3 is built from 11 residues. Germline lookup yields CDR1 SNHLY and CDR2 FYNNEI. The draw of peripheral blood yielded ten milliliters from each donor. Note on this clonotype: Its matching antigen is unknown. Germline is not matched at one junction end, which may reflect a read error.

The rearrangement joins TRBV2 to TRBJ1-6; unclear D gene. Specimen: blood. The sequence was obtained from a man in his 70s in good health. As DNA, the CDR3 is TGTGCCAGCCGTGAAGATTCACCCCTCCACTTT. As protein: CASREDSPLHF.